The 24 T cell receptor beta chains below all came from one sample that was sequenced in a study of tumour-infiltrating T cells in Burkitt lymphoma. The protocol was immunoSEQ multiplex PCR, while the TCRdb copy is restricted to in-frame clones and leaves out a portion. The data show about 7,000 clones, 17% seen once. The sample consisted of tumor tissue. The receptor source for this set is a human donor with diffuse large B-cell lymphoma.

The rearrangement joins TRBV6-1 to TRBJ2-7, with 7 bases identical to TRBD2. Germline CDR1 reads MNHNS; CDR2 reads SASEGT. CDR3 length: 17 residues. V shed 3 bases and J 3 bases; nucleotides not matched to a gene: 14. The DNA of the CDR3 is TGTGCCAGCAGTGAGTATAGCGGGCTACAATCCAACTACGAGCAGTACTTC. Protein sequence: CASSEYSGLQSNYEQYF.

This clone came up a few times. The chain links TRBV15 to TRBJ2-1, with 14 bases matching TRBD2. This CDR3 has 17 residues. In germline, CDR1 is LNHNV, CDR2 YYDKDF (reference sequence). Trimming cost V 5 bases and J 6 bases; bases outside gene matches: 9. The CDR3 nucleotides read TGTGCCACCAGCCCCCAGACTAGCGGGAGGGCCTTCAATGAGCAGTTCTTC. Amino acid sequence: CATSPQTSGRAFNEQFF.

This clone turned up a few times. The V gene is TRBV2, the J gene TRBJ2-7; D is perhaps TRBD1 (5 bases). The length of the CDR3 is 15 residues. Between the trimmed V and J ends, which lost 3 bases and 0 bases, there was a span of 12 bases. Germline-derived CDR1 and CDR2 are SNHLY and FYNNEI. CDR3: CASSEVLDSSYEQYF. Written as DNA, the CDR3 is TGTGCCAGCAGTGAGGTTTTAGACAGCTCCTACGAGCAGTACTTC.

This clone has more than one count but fewer than ten. The chain joins TRBV29-1 to TRBJ2-7; 7 bases map to TRBD1. The CDR3 length is 12 residues. The ends lost 2 bases at V and 5 bases at J; junction bases unmatched: 3. From germline, CDR1 is SQVTM and CDR2 ANQGSEA. The chain's CDR3 is CSVEPTGNEQYF. CDR3 sequence (DNA): TGCAGCGTTGAACCGACAGGGAACGAGCAGTACTTC.

This sequence joins TRBV13 and TRBJ2-3, with a possible D match to TRBD2 (6 bases). From germline, CDR1 is PRHDT and CDR2 FYEKMQ (reference sequence). CDR3 length: 14 residues. Trimming cost V 0 bases and J 4 bases, with 8 bases left between them. The chain's CDR3 is CASSLGIAADTQYF. The CDR3 DNA is TGTGCCAGCAGCTTAGGGATAGCGGCAGATACGCAGTATTTT.

In its sample, this clone is large. This chain joins TRBV7-8 and TRBJ1-2, with D hard to call. The germline CDR1 and CDR2 sequences are SGHVS and FQNEAQ. This CDR3 is built from 15 residues. V was trimmed by 2 bases and J by 6 bases, leaving 16 bases between them. CDR3: CASSLSIGPGDGYTF. The CDR3 DNA is TGTGCCAGCAGCTTATCTATAGGACCGGGAGATGGCTACACCTTC.

The genes are TRBV4-2 and TRBJ2-7; 10 nucleotides match TRBD2. V lost 1 base, J lost 4 bases, and 7 bases stayed unmatched. Per germline, CDR1 LGHNA and CDR2 YNFKEQ. The CDR3 sequence is 16 residues long. The CDR3 here is CASSQVSGTSEYEQYF. The CDR3 coding sequence is TGTGCCAGCAGCCAAGTTAGCGGGACTAGCGAGTACGAGCAGTACTTC.

Only a few counts were recorded for this clone. The chain employs TRBV6-5 and TRBJ2-2; D gene unclear. The CDR3 sequence is 14 residues long. With 7 bases removed from V and 8 bases from J, the gap between germline ends came to 17 bases. In germline, CDR1 is MNHEY, CDR2 SVGAGI. The CDR3: CASTLTRPGGELFF. As DNA, the CDR3 is TGTGCCAGCACCCTAACCAGGCCCGGGGGGGAGCTGTTTTTT.

The chain employs TRBV29-1 and TRBJ2-2, with 9 bases lining up with TRBD1. The length of the CDR3 is 17 residues. V shed 7 bases and J 3 bases; nucleotides not matched to a gene: 15. Per the germline V gene, CDR1 is SQVTM and CDR2 is ANQGSEA. This CDR3 reads CSALGVGDREDTGELFF. CDR3 DNA sequence: TGCAGCGCCCTGGGGGTGGGGGACAGGGAGGACACCGGGGAGCTGTTTTTT.

This rearrangement joins TRBV7-6 to TRBJ1-3; D remains ambiguous. This CDR3 is built from 13 residues. Trimming left V 1 base short and J 3 bases short, with 4 bases between. The germline V gene encodes CDR1 SGHVS and CDR2 FNYEAQ. The CDR3 protein is CASSLGIGNTIYF. As DNA, the CDR3 is TGTGCCAGCAGCTTAGGTATTGGAAACACCATATATTTT. Drawing the rest from reference TRBV7-6 and TRBJ1-3, the complete variable domain is GAGVSQSPRYKVTKRGQDVALRCDPISGHVSLYWYRQALGQGPEFLTYFNYEAQQDKSGLPNDRFSAERPEGSISTLTIQRTEQRDSAMYRCASSLGIGNTIYFGEGSWLTVV.

This clone has only a few counts. The V call is TRBV7-3, the J call TRBJ2-7; D unresolved. Germline CDR1 SGHTA, CDR2 FQGTGA. This CDR3 is 13 amino acids long. V lost 5 bases to trimming and J lost 3 bases, with 11 bases between them. CDR3 sequence: CASSKDTFYEQYF. CDR3 DNA: TGTGCCAGCAGCAAAGACACATTCTACGAGCAGTACTTC.

V gene TRBV13 combines with J gene TRBJ2-1; the match to TRBD2 covers 9 bases. Germline V gives CDR1 PRHDT, CDR2 FYEKMQ (reference sequence). The CDR3 contains 14 residues. J lost 9 bases, V lost 5 bases, and 8 bases had no gene match. The CDR3 here is CASSGLAGVVEQFF. The CDR3 bases are TGTGCCAGCAGCGGTTTAGCGGGAGTGGTTGAGCAGTTCTTC.

V gene TRBV2 combines with J gene TRBJ2-7; D uncertain. V was clipped by 8 bases and J by 0 bases, with 14 bases between them. Germline V gene sequence: CDR1 SNHLY, CDR2 FYNNEI. The CDR3 covers 14 residues. CDR3 in DNA: TGTGCCAGCGGATCAGGTCGGGCCTCCTACGAGCAGTACTTC. Amino acids: CASGSGRASYEQYF.

This clone has only a few counts. The chain uses TRBV18 and TRBJ1-3; D is unclear. Trimming shortened V by 0 bases and J by 0 bases, and 6 bases separated the two germline ends. The germline gives CDR1 KGHSH, CDR2 LQKENI. This CDR3 is 15 amino acids long. The DNA for the CDR3 is TGTGCCAGCTCACCACCTTCTATCTCTGGAAACACCATATATTTT. It specifies CASSPPSISGNTIYF.

The rearrangement joins TRBV20-1 to TRBJ2-5; tentatively, D is TRBD1 (5 bases). This CDR3 has 11 amino acids. The V and J ends lost 7 bases and 5 bases respectively, with 11 bases between them. In germline, CDR1 is DFQATT, CDR2 SNEGSKA (reference sequence). This CDR3 reads CSVSGPETQYF. CDR3 nucleotides: TGCAGTGTGTCAGGGCCGGAGACCCAGTACTTC.

This clone has a handful of counts. The chain has TRBV4-1 and TRBJ2-5; D may be TRBD1 or TRBD2 (5 bases each). CDR1 is MGHRA and CDR2 is YSYEKL in the germline V gene. The ends were cut back, 5 bases at V and 2 bases at J, with 18 bases in the middle. The CDR3 totals 16 residues. The CDR3 nucleotides read TGCGCCAGCAGCGATAATGGGGGAGTAGTACAAGAGACCCAGTACTTC. Translation gives CASSDNGGVVQETQYF.

This clone was observed a handful of times. This sequence joins TRBV7-9 and TRBJ2-1; 13 bases are a match to TRBD2. The trim removed 5 bases at V and 7 bases at J, leaving 11 bases unmatched. Germline values: CDR1 SEHNR, CDR2 FQNEAQ (reference sequence). This CDR3 is built from 17 residues. This chain's CDR3 is CASSRTSGSRGLNEQFF. CDR3 DNA: TGTGCCAGCAGCCGGACTAGCGGGAGCCGGGGTTTGAATGAGCAGTTCTTC.

This clone turned up a few times. This rearrangement joins TRBV18 to TRBJ2-2; D could derive from TRBD1 or TRBD2 (5 bases each). Trimming cost V 0 bases and J 4 bases, with 9 bases left between them. CDR1 and CDR2 (germline): KGHSH, LQKENI. This CDR3 has 15 amino acids. DNA of the CDR3: TGTGCCAGCTCACCACCCGCCGGGGCCACCGGGGAGCTGTTTTTT. Its protein is CASSPPAGATGELFF.

The gene calls are TRBV9 and TRBJ1-3; 7 bases align to TRBD1. The V segment lost 4 bases and the J segment 1 base; nucleotides outside the gene matches: 5. Germline assignment: CDR1 SGDLS and CDR2 YYNGEE. The CDR3 has 15 residues. CDR3 amino acids: CASSPGGTSGNTIYF. CDR3 nucleotide sequence: TGTGCCAGCAGCCCAGGGGGGACTTCTGGAAACACCATATATTTT.

The chain employs TRBV19 and TRBJ1-5, with no clear D. The V end lost 6 bases, the J end lost 16 bases, and 16 bases lay between the germline ends. Per the germline V gene, CDR1 is LNHDA and CDR2 is SQIVND (reference sequence). This CDR3 is built from 11 residues. Here the CDR3 reads CASRTRQTVHF. The CDR3, as DNA: TGTGCCAGTAGGACAAGACAAACCGTTCATTTT.

V and J are TRBV15 and TRBJ2-7, with 10 bases that match TRBD2. V lost 0 bases and J lost 0; bases outside the gene matches: 8. Germline CDR1 reads LNHNV; CDR2 reads YYDKDF (reference sequence). CDR3 size: 18 residues. CDR3 amino acids: CATSRDFTASGSSYEQYF. In DNA, the CDR3 is TGTGCCACCAGCAGAGATTTCACGGCTAGCGGGAGCTCCTACGAGCAGTACTTC.

Only a few counts were recorded for this clone. The V gene is TRBV29-1, the J gene TRBJ2-1; TRBD2 matches at 11 bases. The germline CDR1 and CDR2 sequences are SQVTM and ANQGSEA. The length of the CDR3 is 15 residues. Losses at the gene ends were 6 bases for V and 2 bases for J; bases not matched to a gene: 6. The CDR3, as DNA: TGCAGCGTAGGTGGGACTAGCGGTCCCTACAATGAGCAGTTCTTC. It translates to CSVGGTSGPYNEQFF.

The chain uses TRBV7-2 and TRBJ2-1; D remains unclear. CDR1 and CDR2 (germline): SGHTA, FQGNSA. This CDR3 has 13 amino acids. V lost 5 bases to trimming and J lost 6 bases, with 11 bases between them. The CDR3 loop reads CASSQDFSNEQFF. The DNA of the CDR3 is TGTGCCAGCAGCCAAGACTTTAGCAATGAGCAGTTCTTC.

This clone was recorded a few times. The chain recombines TRBV28 with TRBJ1-2, with TRBD1 as a possible D gene (6 bases). CDR3 length: 15 residues. Germline V gene data show CDR1 as MDHEN and CDR2 as SYDVKM. V was clipped by 8 bases and J by 2 bases, with 18 bases between them. The CDR3 loop is CASLPEGGGNYGYTF. As DNA, the CDR3 is TGTGCCAGCCTTCCTGAGGGGGGTGGAAACTATGGCTACACCTTC.